These T cell receptor beta chains were read from a single sample in a study of cytomegalovirus exposure and HLA in healthy donors. Clones were read by immunoSEQ multiplex PCR, and TCRdb kept only the in-frame ones, dropping some. The profile shows about 140,000 clones, approximately 80% of them singletons. Material: PBMCs. The receptors were gathered from a woman aged 40 to 49 in good health and CMV-seronegative. CDR3s include the opening cysteine and the closing phenylalanine or tryptophan. Each record gives: clone size, V gene, D gene, J gene, CDR3 protein, CDR3 DNA. The D gene is left open where the match is weak. Where a row states a size, it is once, few, many or the class of an expanded clone; other rows omit it.

.	TRBV29-1	.	TRBJ2-7	CSVETELYEQYF	TGCAGCGTTGAGACAGAGCTCTACGAGCAGTACTTC
.	TRBV6-5	TRBD1	TRBJ2-7	CASSSRGQGEQYF	TGTGCCAGCAGTTCCCGAGGACAGGGCGAGCAGTACTTC
.	TRBV21-1	.	TRBJ1-5	CASSPDRTVSQPQHF	TGTGCCAGCAGCCCCGACCGGACAGTTAGTCAGCCCCAGCATTTT
.	TRBV6-6	.	TRBJ1-1	CASRKTKLTEAFF	TGTGCCAGCAGAAAGACAAAACTCACTGAAGCTTTCTTT
.	TRBV7-9	.	TRBJ1-4	CASSLVTTNEKLFF	TGTGCCAGCAGCTTAGTCACAACTAATGAAAAACTGTTTTTT
.	TRBV5-4	.	TRBJ1-4	CASSTDRFNEKLFF	TGTGCCAGCAGCACGGACAGATTTAATGAAAAACTGTTTTTT
once	TRBV27	.	TRBJ1-5	CASSYERSSNQPQHF	TGTGCCAGCAGTTACGAGAGATCTAGCAATCAGCCCCAGCATTTT
.	TRBV7-8	.	TRBJ2-1	CASSLLREDNEQFF	TGTGCCAGCAGCTTACTCAGGGAAGACAATGAGCAGTTCTTC
.	TRBV27	.	TRBJ1-6	CASSLTPGSYNSPLHF	TGTGCCAGCAGTTTAACCCCGGGCTCCTATAATTCACCCCTCCACTTT
.	TRBV5-1	.	TRBJ1-1	CASSLGARVNTEAFF	TGCGCCAGCAGCTTGGGAGCGCGGGTGAACACTGAAGCTTTCTTT
.	TRBV5-4	.	TRBJ2-5	CASSLGGRGPQETQYF	TGTGCCAGCAGCTTGGGCGGACGCGGGCCACAAGAGACCCAGTACTTC
once	TRBV7-2	.	TRBJ2-3	CASSLGGRDTQYF	TGTGCCAGCAGCTTAGGGGGGAGGGATACGCAGTATTTT
.	TRBV6-1	TRBD1	TRBJ1-1	CASSLDRGMNTEAFF	TGTGCCAGCAGCTTAGACAGGGGGATGAACACTGAAGCTTTCTTT
.	TRBV5-6	TRBD1	TRBJ2-5	CASSWGQGAQTQYF	TGTGCCAGCAGCTGGGGACAGGGGGCGCAGACCCAGTACTTC
once	TRBV4-1	.	TRBJ2-7	CASSQEVPYEQYF	TGCGCCAGCAGCCAAGAGGTCCCCTACGAGCAGTACTTC
few	TRBV6-1	.	TRBJ2-7	CASTDRDTFEQYF	TGTGCCAGCACCGACCGAGACACCTTCGAGCAGTACTTC
.	TRBV6-6	TRBD1	TRBJ1-1	CASSYSDRGHEAFF	TGTGCCAGCAGTTACTCGGACAGGGGCCATGAAGCTTTCTTT
.	TRBV4-1	TRBD2	TRBJ2-7	CASSQKAGVKRAEYF	TGCGCCAGCAGCCAAAAAGCGGGAGTCAAAAGGGCGGAGTACTTC
.	TRBV5-3	TRBD2	TRBJ2-2	CARSLEGLAGGYTGELFF	TGTGCCAGAAGCTTGGAGGGACTAGCGGGAGGGTACACCGGGGAGCTGTTTTTT
.	TRBV7-2	.	TRBJ1-4	CASRRTGTNEKLFF	TGTGCCAGCAGGAGAACAGGGACTAATGAAAAACTGTTTTTT
.	TRBV29-1	TRBD2	TRBJ2-3	CSVAASGAGTDTQYF	TGCAGCGTTGCCGCTAGCGGGGCTGGCACAGATACGCAGTATTTT
.	TRBV5-6	TRBD1	TRBJ2-5	CASSSEDLARGRTQYF	TGTGCCAGCAGCTCAGAGGACTTGGCCAGGGGGCGGACCCAGTACTTC
.	TRBV7-2	TRBD2	TRBJ2-1	CASSIRPGLGAINEQFF	TGTGCCAGCAGCATACGGCCGGGACTAGGGGCTATCAATGAGCAGTTCTTC
.	TRBV7-9	.	TRBJ1-1	CASRENTEAFF	TGTGCCAGCAGGGAGAATACTGAAGCTTTCTTT
few	TRBV10-1	TRBD1	TRBJ2-7	CASEWAGGNYEQYF	TGCGCCAGCGAATGGGCAGGGGGAAATTACGAGCAGTACTTC
.	TRBV7-3	TRBD1	TRBJ2-1	CASSPRGTGSVDEQFF	TGTGCCAGCAGCCCCAGGGGGACAGGGTCAGTGGATGAGCAGTTCTTC
.	TRBV9	TRBD1	TRBJ2-1	CASSERGTVGEQFF	TGTGCCAGCAGCGAGAGGGGGACAGTCGGTGAGCAGTTCTTC
.	TRBV6-5	.	TRBJ1-6	CASSWTAVNSPLHF	TGTGCCAGCAGTTGGACAGCAGTTAATTCACCCCTCCACTTT
.	TRBV6-1	TRBD1	TRBJ1-4	CASSQDRVDEKLFF	TGTGCCAGCAGCCAGGACAGGGTTGATGAAAAACTGTTTTTT
.	TRBV11-2	.	TRBJ1-5	CASSLGPSAGPQHF	TGTGCCAGCAGCTTAGGGCCGAGCGCCGGGCCCCAGCATTTT
.	TRBV7-3	.	TRBJ2-5	CASSLTGQSQETQYF	TGTGCCAGCAGCTTAACGGGACAATCACAAGAGACCCAGTACTTC
.	TRBV7-2	TRBD2	TRBJ2-5	CASSPRLSGRGGETQYF	TGTGCCAGCAGCCCCCGCCTTAGCGGGAGAGGAGGGGAGACCCAGTACTTC
.	TRBV16	.	TRBJ2-1	CASSQSGGWNEQFF	TGTGCCAGCAGCCAATCGGGGGGTTGGAATGAGCAGTTCTTC
.	TRBV4-3	TRBD1	TRBJ1-2	CASSHAVGQVGNYGYTF	TGCGCCAGCAGCCACGCCGTCGGACAGGTGGGGAACTATGGCTACACCTTC
.	TRBV25-1	TRBD1	TRBJ1-2	CASMGTGGLSYGYTF	TGTGCCAGCATGGGGACAGGGGGCTTGAGCTATGGCTACACCTTC
.	TRBV14	.	TRBJ2-2	CASSQDRGTGELFF	TGTGCCAGCAGCCAAGATAGAGGCACCGGGGAGCTGTTTTTT
.	TRBV14	TRBD1	TRBJ2-7	CASSRTGGYEQYF	TGTGCCAGCAGCCGGACAGGGGGCTACGAGCAGTACTTC
.	TRBV30	.	TRBJ2-1	CAWGARIF	TGTGCCTGGGGGGCCAGGATCTTC
.	TRBV28	.	TRBJ2-7	CASRKQGTYEQYF	TGTGCCAGCAGAAAACAGGGAACCTACGAGCAGTACTTC
.	TRBV4-1	TRBD1	TRBJ1-2	CASSQGQGGNYGYTF	TGCGCCAGCAGCCAGGGACAGGGTGGTAACTATGGCTACACCTTC
.	TRBV6-5	TRBD1	TRBJ1-1	CASSYSNRGYTEAFF	TGTGCCAGCAGTTACTCGAACAGGGGGTACACTGAAGCTTTCTTT
few	TRBV5-1	.	TRBJ2-2	CASSSDDRPPGELFF	TGCGCCAGCAGCTCGGATGACAGACCGCCCGGGGAGCTGTTTTTT
.	TRBV5-1	TRBD2	TRBJ2-7	CASSLVLAGETEQYF	TGCGCCAGCAGCTTGGTGCTAGCGGGAGAGACCGAGCAGTACTTC
.	TRBV9	.	TRBJ1-2	CASSVRLGNYGYTF	TGTGCCAGCAGTGTCCGACTAGGGAACTATGGCTACACCTTC
.	TRBV2	.	TRBJ2-7	CASSRTKDYEQYF	TGTGCCAGCAGTAGGACAAAGGACTACGAGCAGTACTTC
once	TRBV6-1	.	TRBJ1-2	CASSIGDTLAF	TGTGCCAGCAGTATCGGGGACACTCTAGCCTTC
.	TRBV28	.	TRBJ1-5	CASSSISVIGNQPQHF	TGTGCCAGCAGTTCGATATCGGTGATCGGCAATCAGCCCCAGCATTTT
few	TRBV6-1	TRBD1	TRBJ1-2	CASERTGDNRGGYTF	TGTGCCAGCGAACGAACGGGGGACAACAGGGGCGGCTACACCTTC
.	TRBV5-1	.	TRBJ2-6	CASRHDTLSSGANVLTF	TGCGCCAGCAGACACGACACATTAAGCTCTGGGGCCAACGTCCTGACTTTC
.	TRBV30	TRBD1	TRBJ2-1	CAWSGQVIYNEQFF	TGTGCCTGGTCGGGACAGGTCATTTACAATGAGCAGTTCTTC